The rows below give T cell receptor beta chains drawn from one sample of a study of shared clonotypes between healthy human individuals. Data came from immunoSEQ multiplex PCR; TCRdb stores just in-frame clones and leaves some out. Seen here are 650,000 to 750,000 clones, about two thirds observed once, and the top ten hold 1.5% to 2%. The sequencing sample was made of memory CD4+ T cells sorted from blood. The receptors stem from a woman younger than 45 in good health. Both conserved end residues are part of each CDR3. The D gene is left open where the match is weak. Part of the rows lack a size; the others show once, few, many or a class for expanded clones.

abundance	len	v_gene	j_gene	d_gene	CDR3aa	CDR3nt
.	14	TRBV5-6	TRBJ1-1	.	CASSFGGAGTEAFF	TGTGCCAGCAGCTTTGGGGGGGCCGGGACTGAAGCTTTCTTT
.	17	TRBV7-9	TRBJ2-4	TRBD1	CASSSVTGGYAKNIQYF	TGTGCCAGCAGCTCAGTAACAGGGGGGTATGCCAAAAACATTCAGTACTTC
once	15	TRBV5-1	TRBJ2-1	.	CASRNPGAIYNEQFF	TGCGCCAGCAGAAACCCGGGCGCAATCTACAATGAGCAGTTCTTC
.	15	TRBV29-1	TRBJ1-4	.	CSVISPPAGQGKLFF	TGCAGCGTTATCTCCCCCCCGGCAGGGCAAGGAAAACTGTTTTTT
.	14	TRBV5-1	TRBJ2-7	TRBD2	CASSLGLAGAMQYF	TGCGCCAGCAGCCTGGGACTAGCGGGAGCGATGCAGTACTTC
.	13	TRBV14	TRBJ2-1	.	CASSHLDSNEQFF	TGTGCCAGCAGCCACCTGGACAGCAATGAGCAGTTCTTC
.	17	TRBV7-9	TRBJ2-7	TRBD2	CASSLRAGGPLVYEQYF	TGTGCCAGCAGCTTAAGGGCGGGAGGCCCCCTCGTTTACGAGCAGTACTTC
few	15	TRBV19	TRBJ1-4	TRBD1	CASSDRQGRGEKLFF	TGTGCCAGTAGTGACCGACAGGGTCGCGGAGAAAAACTGTTTTTT
.	13	TRBV10-2	TRBJ2-7	.	CARLGDWVYEQYF	TGCGCCAGACTTGGGGATTGGGTGTACGAGCAGTACTTC
.	14	TRBV18	TRBJ2-7	.	CASSPRYGTYEQYF	TGTGCCAGCTCACCACGGTACGGTACCTACGAGCAGTACTTC
.	16	TRBV28	TRBJ2-1	TRBD2	CASSIRSGRAYNEQFF	TGTGCCAGCAGTATACGTAGCGGGAGAGCCTACAATGAGCAGTTCTTC
.	10	TRBV29-1	TRBJ2-3	.	CSVGPDTQYF	TGCAGCGTTGGGCCAGATACGCAGTATTTT
.	15	TRBV6-6	TRBJ2-7	.	CASSLAGRDDYEQYF	TGTGCCAGCAGTTTAGCCGGAAGGGACGACTACGAGCAGTACTTC
.	14	TRBV29-1	TRBJ2-5	TRBD2	CSVAGTSGQETQYF	TGCAGCGTTGCCGGGACTAGCGGACAAGAGACCCAGTACTTC
.	12	TRBV27	TRBJ2-3	TRBD2	CASRTSGRRQYF	TGTGCCAGCCGGACTAGCGGGAGGAGGCAGTATTTT
many	16	TRBV5-5	TRBJ2-6	TRBD2	CASSLAGGIGANVLTF	TGTGCCAGCAGCTTAGCGGGAGGTATTGGGGCCAACGTCCTGACTTTC
.	12	TRBV6-1	TRBJ2-7	.	CASSEQGYEQYF	TGTGCCAGCAGTGAGCAGGGCTACGAGCAGTACTTC
.	16	TRBV2	TRBJ2-3	TRBD1	CASSEVTGGGTDTQYF	TGTGCCAGCAGTGAAGTTACAGGGGGCGGCACAGATACGCAGTATTTT
.	15	TRBV5-5	TRBJ2-7	.	CASSLAWGSSYEQYF	TGTGCCAGCAGCTTGGCTTGGGGGAGCTCCTACGAGCAGTACTTC
many	11	TRBV20-1	TRBJ2-7	.	CSASASYEQYF	TGCAGTGCTAGTGCCTCCTACGAGCAGTACTTC
.	15	TRBV15	TRBJ2-1	.	CATSSLVGSYNEQFF	TGTGCCACCAGTTCACTAGTTGGCTCCTACAATGAGCAGTTCTTC
.	14	TRBV4-1	TRBJ2-4	.	CASSQDRGENIQYF	TGCGCCAGCAGCCAAGACAGGGGTGAAAACATTCAGTACTTC
.	16	TRBV7-2	TRBJ2-3	.	CASSQDTGRGTDTQYF	TGTGCCAGCAGCCAAGACACAGGCAGAGGCACAGATACGCAGTATTTT